This T cell receptor beta chain was sequenced during a study of blood T cell repertoires in COVID-19. The repertoire was sequenced with immunoSEQ multiplex PCR; TCRdb's copy has only in-frame clones and lacks some. The sample yields 300,000 to 350,000 clones, about 93% seen once. This CDR3 contains 13 residues. Germline CDR1 ENHRY, CDR2 SYGVKD. Unmatched junction bases numbered 6, after V lost 10 bases and J lost 4 bases. This clone was counted between two and nine times. The chain is built from TRBV10-3 and TRBJ1-4, with TRBD1 matching over 7 bases. The receptor was derived from a woman aged 25 to 39 with COVID-19, enrolled during active disease. Source material: peripheral blood. For the CDR3, the DNA is TGTGCCACCTCCGGGACAGTTAATGAAAAACTGTTTTTT. Amino acids: CATSGTVNEKLFF.